This TCR beta chain is drawn from a study of Graves' ophthalmopathy and Graves' hyperthyroidism. Findings and limits, study-wide: Using 13 signatures, a model distinguished ophthalmopathy from stable hyperthyroidism, reaching around 85% sensitivity and about 81% specificity.

This clonotype was detected only a few times. Its matching antigen is unknown. Absence of ophthalmopathy within 18 months of follow-up defined stable hyperthyroidism. Germline-derived CDR1 and CDR2 are LGHDT and YNNKEL (reference sequence). V lost 4 bases to trimming and J lost 0 bases, with 18 bases between them. The CDR3 is made up of 18 amino acids. From RNA, the CDR3 regions of TCR beta chains were amplified and sequenced. HTBI-primed RT-PCR formed the first round, and a multiplex PCR formed the second. TCRdb reprocessed the multiplex PCR reads via MiXCR and lists one record per CDR3 protein. This table has hundreds of thousands of distinct CDR3 sequences, approximately 21% appearing once.

The specimen was peripheral blood. The clonotype originates from a woman under 30 with stable Graves' hyperthyroidism. V gene TRBV3-1 combines with J gene TRBJ2-2; D is perhaps TRBD1 or TRBD2 (6 bases each). CDR3 loop: CASSPAWGAISNTGELFF. The CDR3 DNA follows: TGTGCCAGCAGCCCAGCGTGGGGGGCAATTTCGAACACCGGGGAGCTGTTTTTT.